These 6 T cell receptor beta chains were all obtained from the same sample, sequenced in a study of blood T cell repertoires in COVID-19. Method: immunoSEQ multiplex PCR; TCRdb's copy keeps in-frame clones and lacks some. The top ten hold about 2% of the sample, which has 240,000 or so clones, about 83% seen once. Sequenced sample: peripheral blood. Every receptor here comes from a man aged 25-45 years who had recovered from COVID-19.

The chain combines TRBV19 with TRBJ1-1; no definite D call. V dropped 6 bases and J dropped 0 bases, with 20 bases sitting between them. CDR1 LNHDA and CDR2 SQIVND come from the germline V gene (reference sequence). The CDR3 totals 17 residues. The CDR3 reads CASSHPRAADMNTEAFF. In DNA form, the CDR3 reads TGTGCCAGTAGCCACCCCCGCGCGGCAGATATGAACACTGAAGCTTTCTTT.

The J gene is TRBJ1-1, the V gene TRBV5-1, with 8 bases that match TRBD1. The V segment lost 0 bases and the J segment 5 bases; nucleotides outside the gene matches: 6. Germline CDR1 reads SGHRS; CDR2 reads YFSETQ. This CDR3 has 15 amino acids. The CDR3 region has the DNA TGCGCCAGCAGCTTGGTCCCGACAGGGGAAACTGAAGCTTTCTTT. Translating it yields CASSLVPTGETEAFF.

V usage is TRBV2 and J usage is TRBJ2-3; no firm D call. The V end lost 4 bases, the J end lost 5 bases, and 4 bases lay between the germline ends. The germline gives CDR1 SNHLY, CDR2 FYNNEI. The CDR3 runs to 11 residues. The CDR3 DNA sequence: TGTGCCAGCAGTGGTCAAGATACGCAGTATTTT. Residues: CASSGQDTQYF.

DNA for the CDR3: TGTGCCAGCACCTCAGGGGGCCGCCTGTTTTTT. It is translated as CASTSGGRLFF. The rearrangement uses TRBV12-3 or TRBV12-4 and TRBJ1-4, with 8 nucleotides matching TRBD1. Trimming removed 7 bases from V and 14 bases from J; junction bases left unmatched: 6. The CDR3 has 11 amino acids.

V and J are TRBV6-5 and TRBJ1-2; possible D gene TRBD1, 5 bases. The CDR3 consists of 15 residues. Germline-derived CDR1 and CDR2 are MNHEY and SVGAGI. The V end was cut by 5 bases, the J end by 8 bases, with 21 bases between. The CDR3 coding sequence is TGTGCCAGCAGTATCTGGGACTATTTAGCGTCGGGCTACACCTTC. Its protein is CASSIWDYLASGYTF.

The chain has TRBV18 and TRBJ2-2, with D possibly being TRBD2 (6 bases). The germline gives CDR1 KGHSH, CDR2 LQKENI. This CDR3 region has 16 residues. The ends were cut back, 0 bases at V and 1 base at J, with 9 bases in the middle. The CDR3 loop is CASSPPNGGNTGELFF. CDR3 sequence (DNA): TGTGCCAGCTCACCACCGAACGGGGGGAACACCGGGGAGCTGTTTTTT.